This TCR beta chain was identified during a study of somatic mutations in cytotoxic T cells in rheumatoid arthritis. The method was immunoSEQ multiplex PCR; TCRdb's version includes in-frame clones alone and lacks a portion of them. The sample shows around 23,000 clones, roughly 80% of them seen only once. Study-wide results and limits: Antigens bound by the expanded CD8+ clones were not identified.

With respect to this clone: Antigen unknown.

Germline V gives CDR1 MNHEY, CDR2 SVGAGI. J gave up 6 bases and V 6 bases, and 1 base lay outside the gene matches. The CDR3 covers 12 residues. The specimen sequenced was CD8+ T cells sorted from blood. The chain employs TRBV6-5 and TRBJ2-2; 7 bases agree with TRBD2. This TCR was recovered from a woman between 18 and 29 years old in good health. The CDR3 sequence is CASSLAAGELFF. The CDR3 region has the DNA TGTGCCAGCAGCCTAGCGGCCGGGGAGCTGTTTTTT.